This T cell receptor beta chain emerged from a study of OX40 agonist ivuxolimab in advanced cancers. Study overall: Dosing consisted of intravenous ivuxolimab at 0.01 to 10 mg/kg every 2 weeks.

General study results and limits: At 0.1 to 3.0 mg/kg and by week 6, clonal expansion occurred in CD4+ and CD8+ blood T cells. The study found among the lowest clonal expansion in partial responders at 0.1-3.0 mg/kg.

V dropped 6 bases and J dropped 4 bases, with 15 bases sitting between them. CDR1 is MDHEN, CDR2 SYDVKM, per germline. The CDR3 totals 14 residues. Assay used: immunoSEQ multiplex PCR; TCRdb lists only in-frame clones, some missing. This repertoire shows 44,000 or so clones, 60% to 85% found once; its top ten account for around 1.9%. This clone was counted between two and nine times. Its specificity is not known. The genes are TRBV28 and TRBJ1-2, with D possibly TRBD1 on 6 matching bases. The sample was CD4+ or CD8+ T cells sorted from blood, taken in a trial of the OX40 agonist ivuxolimab. This receptor was obtained from an adult with an advanced solid tumor such as melanoma, head and neck, liver or kidney cancer. The CDR3 nucleotides read TGTGCCAGCAGGAGTGGAGGGGGGGGCTATGGCTACACCTTC. Residues: CASRSGGGGYGYTF.